A single sample gave rise to the 4 T cell receptor beta chains below, sequenced in a study of regulatory T cells in long-lasting Graves disease. According to the study, TCR beta libraries were built with iRepertoire HTBI primers and CDR3-region Arm-PCR. TCRdb reprocessed the multiplex PCR reads via MiXCR and lists one record per CDR3 protein. The sample has fewer than 450,000 distinct CDR3 sequences, about 25% seen once; the top ten hold about 27%. Sample time point: persistent/refractory GD, antithyroid drugs over 5 years with positive TRAb. PBMCs provided the RNA from which the TCR library was made. Sequencing was performed on peripheral blood mononuclear cells (PBMCs), taken when the disease was refractory, from a patient treated with antithyroid drugs. The receptors originated from a female donor with Graves disease.

The chain is built from TRBV5-6 and TRBJ2-2; D perhaps matches TRBD1 (6 bases). The CDR3 sequence is 17 residues long. Germline loops: CDR1 SGHDT, CDR2 YYEEEE. V shed 3 bases and J shed 1 base, with 16 bases lying between them. Here the CDR3 reads CASSYPADSLNTGELFF. The CDR3 DNA sequence: TGTGCCAGCAGCTATCCCGCGGACAGTCTGAACACCGGGGAGCTGTTTTTT.

This clonotype was seen many times. V usage is TRBV20-1 and J usage is TRBJ1-1; tentatively, D is TRBD1 (5 bases). CDR3 size: 14 residues. The germline CDR1 and CDR2 sequences are DFQATT and SNEGSKA (reference sequence). The germline V and J ends were trimmed by 3 bases and 10 bases, with 21 bases remaining between them. The CDR3 is CSASAGTGKETAFF. The CDR3 nucleotides read TGCAGTGCTAGTGCCGGGACGGGAAAGGAGACAGCTTTCTTT.

This clonotype was counted ten times or more. V usage is TRBV27 and J usage is TRBJ2-7; 8 nucleotides align to TRBD1. CDR3 length equals 13 residues. Germline CDR1 is MNHEY and CDR2 is SMNVEV (reference sequence). V trimming: 5 bases; J trimming: 3 bases; junction bases outside the gene matches: 3. The CDR3 nucleotides are TGTGCCAGCAGTCGCGGACAGGGCTACGAGCAGTACTTC. This codes for CASSRGQGYEQYF.

The rearrangement uses TRBV6-1 and TRBJ2-2, with a possible D match to TRBD2 (6 bases). V lost 8 bases and J 10 bases, leaving 14 bases between the germline ends. The CDR3 covers 12 residues. Germline CDR1 MNHNS, CDR2 SASEGT. CDR3 DNA sequence: TGTGCCAGCCGGGGACTGATCGAGGAGCTGTTTTTT. As protein: CASRGLIEELFF.